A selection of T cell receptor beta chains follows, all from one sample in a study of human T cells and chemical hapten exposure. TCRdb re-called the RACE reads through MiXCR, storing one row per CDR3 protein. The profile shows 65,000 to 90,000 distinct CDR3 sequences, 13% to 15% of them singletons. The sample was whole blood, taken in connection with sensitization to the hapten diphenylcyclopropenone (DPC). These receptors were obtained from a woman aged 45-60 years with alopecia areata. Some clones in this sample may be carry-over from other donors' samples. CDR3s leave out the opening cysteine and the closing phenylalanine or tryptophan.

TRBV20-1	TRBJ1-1	SARDAGKSSQEAF
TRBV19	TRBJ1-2	ASSIGRQTYGYT
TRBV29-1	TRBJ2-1	SVEDPRRAPYNEQF
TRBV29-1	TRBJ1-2	SVLVPDSGYGYT
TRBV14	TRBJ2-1	ASSQDPGYNEQF
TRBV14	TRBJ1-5	ASSQDLNQPQH
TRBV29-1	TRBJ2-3	SVSTSGASTDTQY
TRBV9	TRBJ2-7	ASSPSRENYEQY
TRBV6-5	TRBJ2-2	ASSGTRYGELF
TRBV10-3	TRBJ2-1	AINESNVNEQF
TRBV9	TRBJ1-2	ASSASRVGYT
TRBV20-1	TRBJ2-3	SARELLAGVEDTQY
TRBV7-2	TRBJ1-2	ASSSTPRQGGGYT
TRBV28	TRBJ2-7	ASHSGTPRPYEQY
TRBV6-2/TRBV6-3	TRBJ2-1	ASSYSGRVDEQF
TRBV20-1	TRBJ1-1	SVSGNTEAF
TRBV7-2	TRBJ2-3	ASSAGAGPGDTQY
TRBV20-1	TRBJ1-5	SASDPLGSNQPQH
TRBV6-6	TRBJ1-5	ASSYNPYSNQPQH
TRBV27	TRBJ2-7	ASSSHRVGFEQY
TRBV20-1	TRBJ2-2	SARPEDRAAGELF
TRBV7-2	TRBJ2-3	ASSSRRGGTGDTQY
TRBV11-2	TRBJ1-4	ASSSMGGPNEKLF
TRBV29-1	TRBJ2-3	SSRLAGATTDTQY
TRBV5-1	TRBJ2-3	ASSLEGHTSTDTQY
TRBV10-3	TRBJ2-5	AIMGGRSGETQY
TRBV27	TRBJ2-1	ASSLLGARGDNEQF
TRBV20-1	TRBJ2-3	SAGWSGEDTQY
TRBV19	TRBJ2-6	ASCHSAGANVLT
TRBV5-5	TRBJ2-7	ASSLQGNHEQY
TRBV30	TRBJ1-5	AWSTDRGQPQH
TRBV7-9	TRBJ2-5	ASSPRDLAQETQY
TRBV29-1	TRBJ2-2	SVGTGGPGELF
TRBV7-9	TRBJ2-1	ASSSTGGRNEQF
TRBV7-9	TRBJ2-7	ASSQGTSLYYEQY
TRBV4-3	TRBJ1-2	ASSQDSGDYYGYT
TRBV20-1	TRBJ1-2	SAKKPGQGNYGYT
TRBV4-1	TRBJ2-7	ASSQDFVLDFTYEQY
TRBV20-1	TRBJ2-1	SAPDRNNEQF
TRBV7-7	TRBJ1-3	ASSLGADLSGNTIY
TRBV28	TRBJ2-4	ATGGIVNIQY